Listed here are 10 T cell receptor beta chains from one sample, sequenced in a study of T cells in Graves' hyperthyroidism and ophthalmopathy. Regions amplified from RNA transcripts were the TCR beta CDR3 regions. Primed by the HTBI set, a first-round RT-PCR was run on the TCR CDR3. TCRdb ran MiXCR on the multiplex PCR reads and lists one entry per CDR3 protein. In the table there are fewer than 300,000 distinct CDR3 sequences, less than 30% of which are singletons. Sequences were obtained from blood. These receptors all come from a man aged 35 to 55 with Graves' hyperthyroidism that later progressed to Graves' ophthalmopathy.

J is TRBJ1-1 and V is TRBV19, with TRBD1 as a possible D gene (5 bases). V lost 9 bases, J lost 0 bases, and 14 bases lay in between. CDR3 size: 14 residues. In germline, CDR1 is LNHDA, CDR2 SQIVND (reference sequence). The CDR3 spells CASEGPQMNTEAFF. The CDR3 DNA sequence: TGTGCCAGCGAGGGGCCCCAGATGAACACTGAAGCTTTCTTT.

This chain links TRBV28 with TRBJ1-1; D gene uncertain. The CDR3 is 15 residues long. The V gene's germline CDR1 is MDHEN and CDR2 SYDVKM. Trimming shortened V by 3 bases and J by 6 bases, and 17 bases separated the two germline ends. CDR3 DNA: TGTGCCAGCAGTTTTTCCCGCCACACCGGGCCTGAAGCTTTCTTT. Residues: CASSFSRHTGPEAFF.

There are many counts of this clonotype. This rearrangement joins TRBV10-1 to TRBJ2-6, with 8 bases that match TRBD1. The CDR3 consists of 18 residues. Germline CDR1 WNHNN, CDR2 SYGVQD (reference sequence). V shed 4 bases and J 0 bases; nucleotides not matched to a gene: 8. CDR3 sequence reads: CASSGGTGPLSGANVLTF. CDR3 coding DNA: TGCGCCAGCAGTGGGGGGACAGGTCCTCTCTCTGGGGCCAACGTCCTGACTTTC.

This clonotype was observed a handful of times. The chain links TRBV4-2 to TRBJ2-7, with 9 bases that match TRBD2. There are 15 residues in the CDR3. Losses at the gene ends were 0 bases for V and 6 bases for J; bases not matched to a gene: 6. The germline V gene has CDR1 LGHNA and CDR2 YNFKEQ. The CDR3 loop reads CASSQESSGASEQYF. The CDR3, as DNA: TGTGCCAGCAGCCAAGAGTCTAGCGGGGCTAGCGAGCAGTACTTC.

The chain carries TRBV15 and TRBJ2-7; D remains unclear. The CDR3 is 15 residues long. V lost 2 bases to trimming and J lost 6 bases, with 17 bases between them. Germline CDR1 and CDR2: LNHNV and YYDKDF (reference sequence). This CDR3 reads CATSRFGPAESEQYF. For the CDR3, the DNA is TGTGCCACCAGCAGATTCGGCCCTGCGGAATCCGAGCAGTACTTC.

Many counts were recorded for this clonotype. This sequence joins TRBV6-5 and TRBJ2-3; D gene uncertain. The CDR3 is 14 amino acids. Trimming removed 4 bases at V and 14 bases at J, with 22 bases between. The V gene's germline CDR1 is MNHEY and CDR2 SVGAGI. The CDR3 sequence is CASSLNPGAPPWYF. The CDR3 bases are TGTGCCAGCAGTTTAAATCCTGGAGCACCCCCCTGGTATTTT.

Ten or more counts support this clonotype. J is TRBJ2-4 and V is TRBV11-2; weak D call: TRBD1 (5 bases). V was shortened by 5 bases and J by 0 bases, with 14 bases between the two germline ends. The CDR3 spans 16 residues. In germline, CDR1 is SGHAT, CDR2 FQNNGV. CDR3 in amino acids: CASSQQENLAKNIQYF. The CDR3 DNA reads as TGTGCCAGCAGCCAACAGGAGAACTTAGCCAAAAACATTCAGTACTTC.

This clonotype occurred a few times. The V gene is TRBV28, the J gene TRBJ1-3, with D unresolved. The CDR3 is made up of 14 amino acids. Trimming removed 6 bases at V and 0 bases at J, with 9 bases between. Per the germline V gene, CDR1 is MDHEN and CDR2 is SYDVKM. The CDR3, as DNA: TGTGCCAGCAGGGAACAGATCTCTGGAAACACCATATATTTT. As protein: CASREQISGNTIYF.

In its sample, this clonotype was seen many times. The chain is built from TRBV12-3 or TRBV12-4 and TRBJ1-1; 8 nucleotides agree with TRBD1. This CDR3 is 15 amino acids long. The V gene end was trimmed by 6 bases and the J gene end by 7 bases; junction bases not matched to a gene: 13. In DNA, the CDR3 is TGTGCCAGCAGAACCCTGACAGGGGCTGTAAGTGAAGCTTTCTTT. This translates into CASRTLTGAVSEAFF.

The CDR3 loop is CASRTGALASYEQYF. The CDR3, as DNA: TGTGCCAGCAGGACAGGGGCACTAGCGTCCTACGAGCAGTACTTC. This sequence joins TRBV6-2 or TRBV6-3 and TRBJ2-7; a weak D match, TRBD1 (8 bases). This CDR3 spans 15 amino acids. V was trimmed by 6 bases and J by 1 base, leaving 16 bases between them. Germline V gene data show CDR1 as MNHEY and CDR2 as SVGEGT.